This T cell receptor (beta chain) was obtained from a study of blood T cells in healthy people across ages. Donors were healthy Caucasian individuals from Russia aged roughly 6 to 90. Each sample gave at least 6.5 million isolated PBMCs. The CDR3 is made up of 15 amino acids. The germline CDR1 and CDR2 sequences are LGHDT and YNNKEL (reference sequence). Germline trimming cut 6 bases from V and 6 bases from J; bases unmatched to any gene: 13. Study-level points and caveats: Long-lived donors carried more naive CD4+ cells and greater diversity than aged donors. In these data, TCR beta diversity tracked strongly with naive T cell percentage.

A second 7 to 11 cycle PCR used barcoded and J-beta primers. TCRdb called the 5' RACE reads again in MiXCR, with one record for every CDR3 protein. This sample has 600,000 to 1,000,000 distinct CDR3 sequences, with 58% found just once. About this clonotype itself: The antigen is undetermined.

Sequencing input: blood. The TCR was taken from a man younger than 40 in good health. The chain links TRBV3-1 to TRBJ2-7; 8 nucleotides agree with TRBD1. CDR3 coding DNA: TGTGCCAGCAGTCCCCCCGACAGGGGCCTCGGCGAGCAGTACTTC. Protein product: CASSPPDRGLGEQYF.